This T cell receptor beta chain was identified in a study of human T cells and chemical hapten exposure. Indicated time point: patch test 1, 2 weeks after DPC sensitization. This sample's treatment: therapeutic diphenylcyclopropenone sensitization with weekly scalp DPC. This CDR3 is built from 12 residues. Germline values: CDR1 SGHTA, CDR2 FQGNSA. Trimming took off 2 bases at V and 3 bases at J, with 2 bases between the two ends. TCRdb re-called the RACE reads through MiXCR, storing one row per CDR3 protein. Of fewer than 100,000 distinct CDR3 sequences listed, roughly 12% are singletons. This clonotype was seen only a few times.

The sequences come from whole blood, collected in connection with sensitization to the hapten diphenylcyclopropenone (DPC). The chain is built from TRBV7-2 and TRBJ2-1; D uncertain. This sequence originates from a woman between 35 and 50 years old with alopecia areata. Some clones in this sample may be carry-over from other donors' samples. The CDR3 DNA is TGTGCCAGCAGCTTAATCTACAATGAGCAGTTCTTC. It codes for CASSLIYNEQFF.